Below are 5 T cell receptor beta chains sequenced from a single sample in a study of vaccination effects on CD4 cells after COVID-19. Here immunoSEQ multiplex PCR was the method, and the copy in TCRdb shows in-frame clones only, minus some. Seen here are around 81,000 clones, around 77% observed once, and the top ten hold under 1.2%. After expansion with viral peptide pools in the ViraFEST assay, antigen-specific CD4+ T cells were sequenced. Having been cultured for roughly 9 days, the cells underwent CD4+ T cell isolation. Each participant was administered two doses of either the BNT162b2 or the mRNA-1273 vaccine. No antigen has been identified for these receptors. Sequencing was performed on CD4+ T cells from PBMCs cultured with HCoV-OC43 spike peptides, taken after COVID-19 vaccination. Subset: HCoV-OC43 spike overlapping peptide pool stimulation. The receptor source for this set is a human donor who received a COVID-19 vaccine.

In this sample, this clone turned up once. This chain joins TRBV5-1 and TRBJ2-1, with 7 bases aligning to TRBD2. The CDR3 runs 17 residues. V was pared by 4 bases and J by 5 bases, with 15 bases of the junction left unmatched. In germline, CDR1 is SGHRS, CDR2 YFSETQ. CDR3: CASSVGYGGGDHNEQFF. For the CDR3, the DNA is TGCGCCAGCAGCGTGGGGTATGGCGGGGGAGACCACAATGAGCAGTTCTTC.

The chain couples TRBV5-4 to TRBJ1-4; D is ambiguous. This CDR3 contains 13 residues. The germline V gene has CDR1 SGHNT and CDR2 YYREEE (reference sequence). V gave up 1 base and J gave up 5 bases, with 6 bases separating them. This chain's CDR3 is CASSLQGNEKLFF. CDR3 DNA: TGTGCCAGCAGCTTGCAAGGGAATGAAAAACTGTTTTTT. The full variable domain, rest sourced from reference TRBV5-4 and TRBJ1-4, is ETGVTQSPTHLIKTRGQQVTLRCSSQSGHNTVSWYQQALGQGPQFIFQYYREEENGRGNFPPRFSGLQFPNYSSELNVNALELDDSALYLCASSLQGNEKLFFGSGTQLSVL.

This clone was detected only a few times. The chain combines TRBV4-3 with TRBJ1-6; the D gene is possibly TRBD1 (5 bases). Germline V CDR1 and CDR2: LGHNA, YSLEER. The CDR3 contains 14 residues. The V gene lost 2 bases and the J gene lost 10 bases, with 12 bases spanning the gap. The CDR3 sequence: CASSQQGFGSPLHF. CDR3 DNA: TGCGCCAGCAGCCAACAGGGCTTCGGCTCACCCCTCCACTTT.

This clone came up a few times. The rearrangement uses TRBV30 and TRBJ1-3; TRBD1 might be the D (6 bases). Trimming took 4 bases from V and 0 from J, leaving 19 bases between them. Per the germline V gene, CDR1 is GTSNPN and CDR2 is SVGIG (reference sequence). The CDR3 extends over 17 amino acids. CDR3 DNA sequence: TGTGCCTGGAAAAGGGGGGGACCATCTTCCTCTGGAAACACCATATATTTT. It yields the protein CAWKRGGPSSSGNTIYF.

This sequence joins TRBV27 and TRBJ1-3, with TRBD1 identical over 7 bases. The CDR3 is 14 residues long. J lost 8 bases, V lost 8 bases, and 12 bases had no gene match. CDR1 and CDR2 from the germline V gene are MNHEY and SMNVEV (reference sequence). This chain's CDR3 is CASSRTGRRDTIYF. The CDR3 coding sequence is TGTGCCAGCTCCAGGACAGGAAGAAGGGACACCATATATTTT.